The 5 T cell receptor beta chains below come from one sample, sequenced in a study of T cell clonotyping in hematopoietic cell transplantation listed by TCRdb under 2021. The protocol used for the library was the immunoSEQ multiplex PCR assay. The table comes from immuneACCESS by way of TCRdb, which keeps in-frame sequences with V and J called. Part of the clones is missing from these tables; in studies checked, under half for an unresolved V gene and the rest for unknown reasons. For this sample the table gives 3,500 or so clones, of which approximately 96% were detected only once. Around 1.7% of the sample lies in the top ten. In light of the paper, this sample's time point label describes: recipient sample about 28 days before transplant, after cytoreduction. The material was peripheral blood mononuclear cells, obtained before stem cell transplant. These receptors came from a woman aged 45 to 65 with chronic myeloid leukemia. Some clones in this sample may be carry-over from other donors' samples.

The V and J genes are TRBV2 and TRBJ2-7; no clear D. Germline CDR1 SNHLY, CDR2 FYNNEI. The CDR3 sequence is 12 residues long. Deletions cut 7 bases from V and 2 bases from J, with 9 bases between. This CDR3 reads CASNAETYEQYF. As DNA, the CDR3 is TGTGCCAGCAATGCAGAGACCTACGAGCAGTACTTC. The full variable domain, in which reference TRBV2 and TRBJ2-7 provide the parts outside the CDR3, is EPEVTQTPSHQVTQMGQEVILRCVPISNHLYFYWYRQILGQKVEFLVSFYNNEISEKSEIFDDQFSVERPDGSNFTLKIRSTKLEDSAMYFCASNAETYEQYFGPGTRLTVT.

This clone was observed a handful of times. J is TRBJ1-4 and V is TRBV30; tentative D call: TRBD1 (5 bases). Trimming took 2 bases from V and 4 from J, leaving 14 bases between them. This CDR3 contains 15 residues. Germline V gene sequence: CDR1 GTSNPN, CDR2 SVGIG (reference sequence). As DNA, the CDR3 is TGTGCCTGGAGTCCCGGGGGGGGGTTTAATGAAAAACTGTTTTTT. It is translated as CAWSPGGGFNEKLFF.

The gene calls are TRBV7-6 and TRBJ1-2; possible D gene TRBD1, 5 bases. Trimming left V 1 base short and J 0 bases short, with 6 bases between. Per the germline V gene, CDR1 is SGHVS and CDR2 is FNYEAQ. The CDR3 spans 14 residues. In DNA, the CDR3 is TGTGCCAGCAGCTTAGGCAGGGCTAACTATGGCTACACCTTC. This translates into CASSLGRANYGYTF.

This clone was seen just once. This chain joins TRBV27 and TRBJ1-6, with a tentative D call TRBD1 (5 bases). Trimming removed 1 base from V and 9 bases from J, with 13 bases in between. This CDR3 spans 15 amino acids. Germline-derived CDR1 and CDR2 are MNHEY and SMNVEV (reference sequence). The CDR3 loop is CASSLYGGGISPLHF. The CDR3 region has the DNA TGTGCCAGCAGTTTATATGGCGGGGGTATTTCACCCCTCCACTTT.

This CDR3 reads CASSLDRDREQYF. For the CDR3, the DNA is TGTGCCAGCAGCTTAGACAGGGACCGGGAGCAGTACTTC. The chain links TRBV7-2 to TRBJ2-7, with D possibly matching TRBD1 (6 bases). Germline V gives CDR1 SGHTA, CDR2 FQGNSA. The CDR3 loop spans 13 amino acids. The V and J ends lost 1 base and 7 bases respectively, with 11 bases between them.